This TCR beta chain appears in the sequencing data of a study of regulatory T cells in long-lasting Graves disease. Described time point: newly diagnosed GD, antithyroid drugs for less than 3 months. With RNA extracted from PBMCs as input, the TCR library was made. Graves' disease diagnoses used American Thyroid Association guidelines. Relying on iRepertoire HTBI primers and Arm-PCR of CDR3 regions, the team built TCR beta libraries. TCRdb redid the calling of the multiplex PCR reads with MiXCR, one entry per CDR3 protein. The table records over 350,000 distinct CDR3 sequences, approximately 15% of them present only once. The CDR3 covers 16 residues. The germline V gene has CDR1 SGHVS and CDR2 FNYEAQ. These same data were also listed under a study on T cells in Graves' hyperthyroidism and ophthalmopathy.

This specimen was peripheral blood mononuclear cells (PBMCs), taken at new diagnosis, from a patient treated with antithyroid drugs. The J gene is TRBJ2-3, the V gene TRBV7-6; 13 nucleotides align to TRBD2. The end of the DNA aligns better with TRBJ2-5, so the J call may be wrong. The sequence came from a woman between 45 and 65 years old with Graves disease. CDR3 nucleotides: TGTGCCAGCAGCTCCGGGACTAGCGGGAATGGGAAGACCCAGTACTTC. As protein: CASSSGTSGNGKTQYF.